The sequence of this TCR beta chain was determined in a study of vaccination effects on CD4 cells after COVID-19. Assay: immunoSEQ multiplex PCR; the TCRdb copy retains only in-frame clones and omits some. The sample yields approximately 74,000 clones, roughly 73% seen once. Study results and caveats: Late post-vaccination, clones induced by infection and those induced by vaccine underwent marked clonal contraction.

This CDR3 comprises 12 residues. Trimming stripped 5 bases from V and 9 bases from J, with 11 bases between. The germline V gene encodes CDR1 SNHLY and CDR2 FYNNEI. When around 9 days of culture had elapsed, CD4+ T cells were isolated. Each participant was given two doses of one vaccine (BNT162b2 or mRNA-1273). A note on this clone: Its target is not known.

The chain employs TRBV2 and TRBJ1-5; possible D gene TRBD1, 6 bases. The sample was CD4+ T cells from PBMCs cultured without peptide, taken after COVID-19 vaccination. This sequence was found in a human donor who received a COVID-19 vaccine. In nucleotides, the CDR3 is TGTGCCAGCAGTAACACAGGGATGCCCCAGCATTTT. Protein product: CASSNTGMPQHF.